Following are 3 T cell receptor beta chains from one sample sequenced in a study of blood T cell repertoires in COVID-19. Libraries were prepared by immunoSEQ multiplex PCR; TCRdb keeps only in-frame clonotypes and omits some of them. Of about 87,000 clones in the sample, around 87% were seen once. The sample consisted of peripheral blood. The receptor source for this set is a man aged 35-49 years with acute or convalescent COVID-19.

The V and J genes are TRBV30 and TRBJ1-1, with 7 nucleotides matching TRBD1. This CDR3 has 13 amino acids. Unmatched junction bases numbered 11, after V lost 4 bases and J lost 9 bases. In germline, CDR1 is GTSNPN, CDR2 SVGIG (reference sequence). This CDR3 reads CAWMDRSLGKAFF. The DNA for the CDR3 is TGTGCCTGGATGGACAGGTCCTTAGGCAAAGCTTTCTTT.

This clone was counted a single time. The V gene is TRBV30, the J gene TRBJ2-5, with D unresolved. This CDR3 comprises 11 residues. Looked up from germline, CDR1 is GTSNPN and CDR2 is SVGIG (reference sequence). The germline V and J ends were trimmed by 4 bases and 5 bases, with 8 bases remaining between them. DNA of the CDR3: TGTGCCTGGACAGTCGGGGAGACCCAGTACTTC. The encoded protein is CAWTVGETQYF.

The J gene is TRBJ2-1, the V gene TRBV9; TRBD2 agrees at 8 bases. Germline-derived CDR1 and CDR2 are SGDLS and YYNGEE. CDR3 length: 14 residues. V dropped 3 bases and J dropped 6; count of bases not matched to a gene: 5. CDR3: CASSASSGLNEQFF. The CDR3 bases are TGTGCCAGCAGCGCCTCTAGCGGGCTCAATGAGCAGTTCTTC.